This entry features one TCR beta chain sequence. The entry originates in a study of blood T cell repertoires in COVID-19. Germline CDR1 is SGHRS and CDR2 is YFSETQ. CDR3 size: 15 residues. Trimming took off 7 bases at V and 0 bases at J, with 14 bases between the two ends. Source study methods: Cell counts per sample came from amplifying reference gene primers. TCRdb keeps only in-frame clones here, not all; method: immunoSEQ multiplex PCR. The V and J calls and the clone size are those of that table, but D and trimming were determined from the DNA. The sample includes approximately 62,000 clones, about 90% of them seen just once.

The sequence was obtained from a man in his 60s with acute or convalescent COVID-19. The sample consisted of peripheral blood. The chain employs TRBV5-1 and TRBJ2-1, with D hard to call. The CDR3 reads CASCGQSVSYNEQFF. For the CDR3, the DNA is TGCGCCAGCTGTGGCCAGTCTGTCTCCTACAATGAGCAGTTCTTC. Complete variable domain (other parts from reference TRBV5-1 and TRBJ2-1): KAGVTQTPRYLIKTRGQQVTLSCSPISGHRSVSWYQQTPGQGLQFLFEYFSETQRNKGNFPGRFSGRQFSNSRSEMNVSTLELGDSALYLCASCGQSVSYNEQFFGPGTRLTVL.